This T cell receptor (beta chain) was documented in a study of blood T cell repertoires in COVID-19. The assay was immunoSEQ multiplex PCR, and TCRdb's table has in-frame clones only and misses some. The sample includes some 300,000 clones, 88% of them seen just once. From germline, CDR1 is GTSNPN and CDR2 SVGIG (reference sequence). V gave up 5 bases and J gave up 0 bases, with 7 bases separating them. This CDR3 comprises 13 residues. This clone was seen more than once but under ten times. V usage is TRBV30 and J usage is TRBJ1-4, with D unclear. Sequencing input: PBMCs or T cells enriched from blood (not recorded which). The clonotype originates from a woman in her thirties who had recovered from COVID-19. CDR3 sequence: CAWSTTTNEKLFF. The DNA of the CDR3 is TGTGCCTGGTCTACTACAACTAATGAAAAACTGTTTTTT.